This is a list of T cell receptor beta chains from one sample in a study of OX40 agonist ivuxolimab in advanced cancers. Clones were sequenced by immunoSEQ multiplex PCR, and TCRdb holds only the in-frame ones, with some missing. The sample carries 9,000 to 13,000 clones, about 85% recorded once. Material: CD4+ or CD8+ T cells sorted from blood, obtained in a trial of the OX40 agonist ivuxolimab. The receptors stem from an adult with an advanced solid tumor such as melanoma, head and neck, liver or kidney cancer. Each CDR3 is given without its conserved first and last residue. The D gene is left open where the match is weak.

>TRBJ2-3|TRBV11-3|-
ASSVTGSTDTQY
>TRBJ2-5|TRBV5-8|-
ASSLGIVQETQY
>TRBJ2-7|TRBV5-1|-
ASSFGGVYEQY
>TRBJ1-1|TRBV4-2|-
ASSQTPPATEAF
>TRBJ2-7|TRBV27|-
ASSLQVRHYEQY
>TRBJ2-2|TRBV10-1|-
ASSPGTGELF
>TRBJ2-1|TRBV27|-
ASSLHRGLNEQF
>TRBJ2-7|TRBV21-1|-
ASFFPYPREQY
>TRBJ1-2|TRBV6-6|TRBD1
ASSYSSAGGDGYT
>TRBJ2-5|TRBV9|TRBD2
ASSAWGSGGEETQY
>TRBJ1-3|TRBV11-2|-
ASSHLGTGNTIY
>TRBJ2-7|TRBV6-1|TRBD2
ASSEHSGSSYEQY
>TRBJ2-7|TRBV7-3|-
ASSPTPSDYEQY
>TRBJ2-1|TRBV4-2|-
ASSHRGGGPENNEQF
>TRBJ1-1|TRBV4-1|-
ASSPRGQWEAF
>TRBJ1-2|TRBV10-2|-
ASSELSTTDYGYT
>TRBJ2-1|TRBV19|TRBD2
ASTNWAGGLGYNEQF
>TRBJ2-2|TRBV6-6|TRBD2
AGSWTGTSRTGELF
>TRBJ2-7|TRBV14|-
ASSLYAGDGSYEQY
>TRBJ1-3|TRBV9|TRBD1
ASSAPGGTGNTIY
>TRBJ1-5|TRBV6-6|-
ASRDIDSNQPQH
>TRBJ2-2|TRBV10-3|TRBD2
AISDGLAGMNTGELF
>TRBJ2-5|TRBV7-6|-
ASSLAVEQETQY
>TRBJ2-7|TRBV10-3|TRBD2
AIRELAGAYEQY
>TRBJ2-1|TRBV15|-
ATSRDPSAGDTEQF
>TRBJ2-7|TRBV2|-
AIDLDYEQY
>TRBJ2-7|TRBV4-2|-
ASSQRDSYEQY